This entry lists 21 T cell receptor beta chains sequenced from one sample in a study of OX40 agonist ivuxolimab in advanced cancers. Repertoires were generated with immunoSEQ multiplex PCR, while TCRdb's copy carries only in-frame clones and drops some. The repertoire has about 83,000 clones, about nine tenths of them found once; the top ten carry 0.43%. Sequencing was performed on CD4+ or CD8+ T cells sorted from blood, taken in a trial of the OX40 agonist ivuxolimab. Receptors originate from an adult with an advanced solid tumor such as melanoma, head and neck, liver or kidney cancer.

As DNA, the CDR3 is TGTGCCAGCAGCTCTCAATTCCGGGACAGAAATTCACCCCTCCACTTT. It specifies CASSSQFRDRNSPLHF. The chain is built from TRBV7-2 and TRBJ1-6; TRBD1 matches 7 bases. The J segment lost 7 bases and the V segment lost 4 bases, leaving 10 bases of the junction unmatched. This CDR3 comprises 16 residues. CDR1 and CDR2 from the germline V gene are SGHTA and FQGNSA. Supplemented by reference TRBV7-2 and TRBJ1-6, the full variable domain reads GAGVSQSPSNKVTEKGKDVELRCDPISGHTALYWYRQSLGQGLEFLIYFQGNSAPDKSGLPSDRFSAERTGGSVSTLTIQRTQQEDSAVYLCASSSQFRDRNSPLHFGNGTRLTVT.

V usage is TRBV14 and J usage is TRBJ2-7; a weak D match, TRBD1 (5 bases). Between the trimmed V and J ends, which lost 2 bases and 3 bases, there was a span of 11 bases. Germline V gives CDR1 SGHDN, CDR2 FVKESK. The CDR3 sequence is 14 residues long. The CDR3 sequence is CASSQLGQVYEQYF. In nucleotides, the CDR3 is TGTGCCAGCAGCCAATTGGGGCAGGTCTACGAGCAGTACTTC.

The chain is built from TRBV18 and TRBJ2-3, with 11 bases identical to TRBD2. The CDR3 extends over 17 amino acids. The V gene's germline CDR1 is KGHSH and CDR2 LQKENI. V was pared by 5 bases and J by 3 bases, with 10 bases of the junction left unmatched. The CDR3 protein is CASSETHLAGGTDTQYF. CDR3 sequence (DNA): TGTGCCAGCTCAGAGACGCATCTAGCGGGAGGTACAGATACGCAGTATTTT.

The CDR3 nucleotides read TGTGCTAGTGGCCGTGGGGCAGTGGGCCAAGAGACCCAGTACTTC. Translation: CASGRGAVGQETQYF. This rearrangement joins TRBV12-5 to TRBJ2-5; maybe TRBD1 (5 bases). V dropped 6 bases and J dropped 1 base, with 15 bases sitting between them. The length of the CDR3 is 15 residues. Germline-derived CDR1 and CDR2 are LGHNT and FRNRAP.

Turning to this clone: Other DNA sequences of this sample code for an identical CDR3. The chain recombines TRBV18 with TRBJ1-1, with D tentatively TRBD1 (5 bases). The V end lost 3 bases, the J end lost 1 base, and 6 bases lay between the germline ends. CDR1 and CDR2 (germline): KGHSH, LQKENI. The CDR3 runs 13 residues. The CDR3: CASSPGGNTEAFF. DNA for the CDR3: TGTGCCAGCTCACCGGGGGGGAACACTGAAGCTTTCTTT.

This chain connects TRBV28 to TRBJ1-5; 9 positions agree with TRBD1. The germline gives CDR1 MDHEN, CDR2 SYDVKM. This CDR3 contains 14 residues. After removal of 5 bases from V and 5 bases from J, the junction contained 4 bases not matched to a gene. In DNA, the CDR3 is TGTGCCAGCAGTACGGGACAGGGCGATCAGCCCCAGCATTTT. This encodes CASSTGQGDQPQHF.

DNA for the CDR3: TGCGCCAGCAGCCCCGGGACGACAGCCTACGAGCAGTACTTC. Its protein is CASSPGTTAYEQYF. The chain joins TRBV5-1 to TRBJ2-5; D is possibly TRBD1 or TRBD2 (5 bases each). The closer fit of TRBJ2-7 to the DNA end suggests the J call may be wrong. This CDR3 contains 14 residues. Germline V gives CDR1 SGHRS, CDR2 YFSETQ.

DNA for the CDR3: TGTGCCAGCTCACCACCCAGTCGGGACAGCCACACTGAAGCTTTCTTT. Amino acid sequence: CASSPPSRDSHTEAFF. The rearrangement uses TRBV18 and TRBJ1-1, with 7 bases aligning to TRBD1. The CDR3 has 16 residues. Germline lookup yields CDR1 KGHSH and CDR2 LQKENI. V shed 0 bases and J 3 bases; nucleotides not matched to a gene: 7.

The gene calls are TRBV19 and TRBJ1-1; no clear D. This CDR3 region has 13 residues. V was clipped by 7 bases and J by 3 bases, with 12 bases between them. CDR1 and CDR2 (germline): LNHDA, SQIVND (reference sequence). The CDR3, as DNA: TGTGCCAGTAAGGCAGACTTCTACACTGAAGCTTTCTTT. Translated: CASKADFYTEAFF. Combining the CDR3 with reference TRBV19 and TRBJ1-1 gives the whole variable domain DGGITQSPKYLFRKEGQNVTLSCEQNLNHDAMYWYRQDPGQGLRLIYYSQIVNDFQKGDIAEGYSVSREKKESFPLTVTSAQKNPTAFYLCASKADFYTEAFFGQGTRLTVV.

The chain employs TRBV2 and TRBJ2-3; 8 nucleotides agree with TRBD2. Germline values: CDR1 SNHLY, CDR2 FYNNEI. CDR3 length equals 16 residues. V lost 6 bases and J lost 0; bases outside the gene matches: 8. CDR3 region: CASSSSGSRSTDTQYF. The CDR3 DNA is TGTGCCAGCAGCTCAAGCGGGAGTCGGAGCACAGATACGCAGTATTTT. The full variable domain, completed using reference TRBV2 and TRBJ2-3, is EPEVTQTPSHQVTQMGQEVILRCVPISNHLYFYWYRQILGQKVEFLVSFYNNEISEKSEIFDDQFSVERPDGSNFTLKIRSTKLEDSAMYFCASSSSGSRSTDTQYFGPGTRLTVL.

This chain joins TRBV5-4 and TRBJ2-1; D is possibly TRBD2 (6 bases). V was trimmed by 3 bases and J by 15 bases, leaving 22 bases between them. The germline CDR1 and CDR2 sequences are SGHNT and YYREEE (reference sequence). The CDR3 runs to 14 residues. The CDR3 nucleotides are TGTGCCAGCAGCTCCCCCGGAGGCGGGACCCTCCCGTTCTTC. Protein: CASSSPGGGTLPFF.

Turning to this clone: A read error may produce the germline difference seen at one junction end. The J gene is TRBJ1-4, the V gene TRBV5-1; 7 nucleotides line up with TRBD1. The CDR3 sequence is 16 residues long. Germline V CDR1 and CDR2: SGHRS, YFSETQ. CDR3: CASSFAGIGGSEKLFF. DNA for the CDR3: TGCGCCAGCAGCTTCGCCGGGATAGGGGGCTCTGAAAAACTTTTTTTT.

The V call is TRBV5-1, the J call TRBJ2-5; D possibly corresponds to TRBD1 (5 bases). The germline CDR1 and CDR2 sequences are SGHRS and YFSETQ. V was cut by 4 bases and J by 2 bases, with 12 bases left in between. The CDR3 is 14 residues long. The CDR3 DNA follows: TGCGCCAGCAGCCGAGACAGCATTCAAGAGACCCAGTACTTC. Amino acid sequence: CASSRDSIQETQYF.

The chain carries TRBV4-2 and TRBJ2-1; D is uncertain. This CDR3 comprises 15 residues. Germline V lookup: CDR1 LGHNA, CDR2 YNFKEQ. The V end lost 1 base, the J end lost 5 bases, and 12 bases lay between the germline ends. The CDR3 loop is CASSQGEATDNEQFF. In DNA, the CDR3 is TGTGCCAGCAGCCAAGGTGAGGCGACGGACAATGAGCAGTTCTTC.

This chain connects TRBV21-1 to TRBJ2-3; the table's D call of TRBD2 was not tested on the DNA. TRBV21-1 is labeled a pseudogene. This CDR3 region has 14 residues. In DNA form, the CDR3 reads TGTGCCAGCAGCAGAACACTACTAGCAGATACGCAGTATTTT. Translation gives CASSRTLLADTQYF.

The J gene is TRBJ2-1, the V gene TRBV5-6, with a possible D match to TRBD2 (5 bases). The CDR3 has 14 amino acids. Trimming took off 1 base at V and 1 base at J, with 6 bases between the two ends. Germline lookup yields CDR1 SGHDT and CDR2 YYEEEE. The CDR3 DNA is TGTGCCAGCAGCTTGACGGGATCCTACAATGAGCAGTTCTTC. Translated, it gives CASSLTGSYNEQFF.

V gene TRBV7-2 combines with J gene TRBJ1-2, with 7 bases matching TRBD1. The CDR3 is 12 amino acids. Germline assignment: CDR1 SGHTA and CDR2 FQGNSA. V trimming: 4 bases; J trimming: 8 bases; junction bases outside the gene matches: 4. The CDR3, as DNA: TGTGCCAGCAGCTCACAGGGGAGGGGCTACACCTTC. Translation gives CASSSQGRGYTF.

Worth noting for this clone: The junction differs from germline at one of its ends, possibly a read error. The chain is built from TRBV10-3 and TRBJ2-7; D unclear. The length of the CDR3 is 15 residues. In germline, CDR1 is ENHRY, CDR2 SYGVKD. The CDR3 nucleotides read TGTGCCGTCAGTGAGTCCTACGACCCGGCCTACGAGCAGTACTTC. As protein: CAVSESYDPAYEQYF.

This rearrangement joins TRBV25-1 to TRBJ2-7; 10 bases align to TRBD1. Looked up from germline, CDR1 is MGHDK and CDR2 is SYGVNS. V trimming: 10 bases; J trimming: 3 bases; junction bases outside the gene matches: 12. CDR3 length: 15 amino acids. The CDR3 nucleotides are TGTGCCACAAGAAACGGACAGGGGGTGTTCTACGAGCAGTACTTC. Translation gives CATRNGQGVFYEQYF.

This sequence joins TRBV28 and TRBJ1-5, with D perhaps matching TRBD1 (5 bases). This CDR3 spans 15 amino acids. V dropped 6 bases and J dropped 4 bases, with 16 bases sitting between them. The germline CDR1 and CDR2 sequences are MDHEN and SYDVKM. The CDR3 reads CASRLPSGLNQPQHF. The CDR3 DNA follows: TGTGCCAGCAGGCTACCCTCAGGGTTAAATCAGCCCCAGCATTTT.

DNA for the CDR3: TGTGCCAGCAGCCGGGGTATTGGGGTTGGCTCACCCCTCCACTTT. It translates to CASSRGIGVGSPLHF. This rearrangement joins TRBV5-8 to TRBJ1-6; D not resolved. Trimming took off 4 bases at V and 10 bases at J, with 18 bases between the two ends. Germline V CDR1 and CDR2: SGHTS, YDEGEE. The CDR3 has 15 amino acids.